Presented here are 5 T cell receptor beta chains from one specimen sequenced in a study of T-cell memory formation after mild COVID-19. TCRdb ran MiXCR on the 5' RACE reads and lists one entry per CDR3 protein. This table has about 400,000 distinct CDR3 sequences, roughly 15% appearing once. The sample comprised PBMCs or a T cell subset sorted from them (not recorded which). These receptors all stem from a young man who had mild COVID-19 (a few samples of this study predate the infection). Cell type and time point are not known.

This rearrangement joins TRBV11-2 to TRBJ2-1; TRBD2 matches 10 bases. With 4 bases clipped from V and 12 bases from J, the junction kept 15 bases outside the gene matches. CDR1 and CDR2 (germline): SGHAT, FQNNGV. The CDR3 has 16 residues. The CDR3 sequence is CASSSPSGGARSGQFF. The DNA of the CDR3 is TGTGCCAGCAGCTCCCCCAGCGGGGGGGCAAGGTCGGGGCAGTTCTTC.

This clonotype was counted many times. V is TRBV7-9 and J is TRBJ2-6; D is undetermined. Germline values: CDR1 SEHNR, CDR2 FQNEAQ (reference sequence). The ends were cut back, 2 bases at V and 1 base at J, with 3 bases in the middle. There are 14 residues in the CDR3. DNA for the CDR3: TGTGCCAGCAGCTTAATGTCTGGGGCCAACGTCCTGACTTTC. Translated: CASSLMSGANVLTF.

There are many counts of this clonotype. The CDR3 coding sequence is TGTGCCATCAGTCTCGGGACAGGGGGAGAGACCCAGTACTTC. Protein product: CAISLGTGGETQYF. J is TRBJ2-5 and V is TRBV10-3, with TRBD1 identical over 11 bases. Germline CDR1 and CDR2: ENHRY and SYGVKD. The CDR3 runs 14 residues. The J segment lost 4 bases and the V segment lost 5 bases, leaving 3 bases of the junction unmatched.

The CDR3 sequence is CASSYAGTALPTDTQYF. The CDR3 DNA reads as TGTGCCAGCAGCTACGCCGGGACAGCGCTGCCCACAGATACGCAGTATTTT. The chain employs TRBV5-4 and TRBJ2-3; TRBD1 aligns across 7 bases. Germline loops: CDR1 SGHNT, CDR2 YYREEE (reference sequence). With 3 bases clipped from V and 2 bases from J, the junction kept 12 bases outside the gene matches. The CDR3 is made up of 17 amino acids.

This clonotype has a handful of counts. This chain uses TRBV9 with TRBJ2-3, with D tentatively TRBD1 or TRBD2 (6 bases each). V dropped 4 bases and J dropped 0 bases, with 9 bases sitting between them. CDR3 length equals 14 residues. Germline V gene sequence: CDR1 SGDLS, CDR2 YYNGEE. The chain's CDR3 is CASSMGGSTDTQYF. The DNA for the CDR3 is TGTGCCAGCAGCATGGGGGGCAGCACAGATACGCAGTATTTT. The full variable domain, rest sourced from reference TRBV9 and TRBJ2-3, is DSGVTQTPKHLITATGQRVTLRCSPRSGDLSVYWYQQSLDQGLQFLIQYYNGEERAKGNILERFSAQQFPDLHSELNLSSLELGDSALYFCASSMGGSTDTQYFGPGTRLTVL.